These 23 T cell receptor beta chains came from one sample sequenced in a study of cytomegalovirus exposure and HLA in healthy donors. TCRdb's copy holds only in-frame clones and misses some; the assay was immunoSEQ multiplex PCR. Among 200,000 to 300,000 clones, around 91% were seen once, and the ten largest hold 3.1%. Sequencing was performed on PBMCs. The receptors were sampled from a woman aged 30 to 39 in good health and CMV-seronegative.

The chain employs TRBV4-3 and TRBJ2-2; D possibly corresponds to TRBD2 (5 bases). Germline CDR1 reads LGHNA; CDR2 reads YSLEER. The CDR3 extends over 15 amino acids. V dropped 3 bases and J dropped 4 bases, with 12 bases sitting between them. The CDR3: CASSQSLGGTGELFF. Written as DNA, the CDR3 is TGCGCCAGCAGCCAGTCACTAGGTGGCACCGGGGAGCTGTTTTTT.

The genes are TRBV5-1 and TRBJ2-6; D gene ambiguous. Germline V gene sequence: CDR1 SGHRS, CDR2 YFSETQ. The germline V and J ends were trimmed by 1 base and 0 bases, with 14 bases remaining between them. The CDR3 has 18 residues. CDR3 protein: CASSLNVEFLSGANVLTF. The CDR3, as DNA: TGCGCCAGCAGCTTGAATGTAGAGTTCCTCTCTGGGGCCAACGTCCTGACTTTC.

This clone was seen only once. V gene TRBV7-3 combines with J gene TRBJ1-5; no definite D call. The CDR3 loop spans 17 amino acids. CDR1 is SGHTA and CDR2 is FQGTGA in the germline V gene. The germline V and J ends were trimmed by 5 bases and 0 bases, with 17 bases remaining between them. For the CDR3, the DNA is TGTGCCAGCAGCCCCTCGTTCTTGTTTCTTAGCAATCAGCCCCAGCATTTT. Protein sequence: CASSPSFLFLSNQPQHF.

V is TRBV5-1 and J is TRBJ2-1; tentatively, D is TRBD2 (6 bases). The CDR3 contains 15 residues. Trimming shortened V by 1 base and J by 6 bases, and 14 bases separated the two germline ends. Germline-derived CDR1 and CDR2 are SGHRS and YFSETQ. CDR3 DNA sequence: TGCGCCAGCAGCTTGTACATGGAGACTAGCAATGAGCAGTTCTTC. Encoded protein: CASSLYMETSNEQFF.

The rearrangement uses TRBV6-6 and TRBJ1-2; 10 bases line up with TRBD1. V lost 5 bases to trimming and J lost 4 bases; unmatched junction nucleotides: 10. Germline V lookup: CDR1 MNHNY, CDR2 SVGAGI (reference sequence). The CDR3 covers 16 residues. As DNA, the CDR3 is TGTGCCAGCAGTCACTACTGGACAGGGGGGGGCTATGGCTACACCTTC. As protein: CASSHYWTGGGYGYTF.

Regarding this clone: Other DNA sequences in this sample translate to the same CDR3. The V gene is TRBV9, the J gene TRBJ2-1; the match to TRBD1 covers 7 bases. The CDR3 runs to 14 residues. Germline CDR1 and CDR2: SGDLS and YYNGEE. J lost 3 bases, V lost 2 bases, and 2 bases had no gene match. As DNA, the CDR3 is TGTGCCAGCAGCGTGGGGGACAGCTACAATGAGCAGTTCTTC. Translated, it gives CASSVGDSYNEQFF.

Here the CDR3 DNA reads TGCGCCAGCAGTACCTCGGGGGACTCACGCTACGAGCAGTACTTC. Translated, it gives CASSTSGDSRYEQYF. The chain carries TRBV10-2 and TRBJ2-7; D is possibly TRBD2 (6 bases). With 5 bases removed from V and 3 bases from J, the gap between germline ends came to 17 bases. The CDR3 covers 15 residues. CDR1 and CDR2 from the germline V gene are WSHSY and SAAADI.

The chain uses TRBV6-5 and TRBJ2-7; TRBD1 matches 7 bases. V was pared by 5 bases and J by 0 bases, with 4 bases of the junction left unmatched. CDR1 is MNHEY, CDR2 SVGAGI, per germline. The CDR3 has 14 amino acids. The DNA of the CDR3 is TGTGCCAGCAGTCCGGGACAGTCCTCCTACGAGCAGTACTTC. Translating gives CASSPGQSSYEQYF.

This clone was seen a single time. The chain joins TRBV5-5 to TRBJ2-1, with 8 bases lining up with TRBD2. Losses at the gene ends were 2 bases for V and 0 bases for J; bases not matched to a gene: 1. The CDR3 has 15 amino acids. CDR1 and CDR2 from the germline V gene are SGHKS and YYEKEE (reference sequence). The CDR3 DNA follows: TGTGCCAGCAGCTTACTAGCGGCCTCCTACAATGAGCAGTTCTTC. This sequence encodes CASSLLAASYNEQFF.

This chain links TRBV27 with TRBJ2-1, with TRBD1 matching 10 bases. This CDR3 is 15 amino acids long. Trimming took 8 bases from V and 7 from J; bases not matched to a gene: 11. The V gene's germline CDR1 is MNHEY and CDR2 SMNVEV (reference sequence). CDR3 protein: CASRNRQGAPNEQFF. DNA of the CDR3: TGTGCCAGCCGAAATAGACAGGGGGCCCCTAATGAGCAGTTCTTC.

CDR3: CASSATSDSYEQYF. The CDR3 nucleotides read TGTGCCAGCTCAGCGACTAGCGACTCCTACGAGCAGTACTTC. V usage is TRBV18 and J usage is TRBJ2-7; 8 bases line up with TRBD2. Germline V lookup: CDR1 KGHSH, CDR2 LQKENI. J lost 0 bases, V lost 5 bases, and 3 bases had no gene match. CDR3 size: 14 residues.

The V and J genes are TRBV6-1 and TRBJ2-7; unclear D gene. Trimming pared 6 bases from V and 2 bases from J, leaving 8 bases between. The CDR3 runs 12 residues. In germline, CDR1 is MNHNS, CDR2 SASEGT. The chain's CDR3 is CASRDLTYEQYF. The DNA for the CDR3 is TGTGCCAGCAGGGACCTTACCTACGAGCAGTACTTC.

The rearrangement uses TRBV7-8 and TRBJ2-7, with TRBD1 as a possible D gene (6 bases). Germline V gene lookup returns CDR1 SGHVS and CDR2 FQNEAQ. CDR3 length: 14 amino acids. V dropped 3 bases and J dropped 1 base, with 10 bases sitting between them. The CDR3 loop reads CASSLERGSYEQYF. CDR3 sequence (DNA): TGTGCCAGCAGCTTGGAGAGGGGGTCCTACGAGCAGTACTTC.

V usage is TRBV7-8 and J usage is TRBJ2-7; 8 bases agree with TRBD2. From germline, CDR1 is SGHVS and CDR2 FQNEAQ. There are 18 residues in the CDR3. J gave up 5 bases and V 5 bases, and 20 bases lay outside the gene matches. In DNA, the CDR3 is TGTGCCAGCAGCCCCCCCCTTCGTCTTGCGGGAGGCAGAAACGAGCAGTACTTC. Its translation: CASSPPLRLAGGRNEQYF.

The chain carries TRBV7-8 and TRBJ2-7, with no clear D. The germline V gene has CDR1 SGHVS and CDR2 FQNEAQ. The germline V and J ends were trimmed by 5 bases and 4 bases, with 12 bases remaining between them. The CDR3 totals 13 residues. The CDR3 protein is CASSRDSRYEQYF. CDR3 nucleotide sequence: TGTGCCAGCAGCCGAGATTCTAGGTACGAGCAGTACTTC. The variable domain in full, completed from reference TRBV7-8 and TRBJ2-7, reads GAGVSQSPRYKVAKRGQDVALRCDPISGHVSLFWYQQALGQGPEFLTYFQNEAQLDKSGLPSDRFFAERPEGSVSTLKIQRTQQEDSAVYLCASSRDSRYEQYFGPGTRLTVT.

The rearrangement links TRBV7-9 to TRBJ2-5; 12 nucleotides align to TRBD2. CDR3 length equals 16 residues. V was clipped by 4 bases and J by 0 bases; unmatched bases: 3. Looked up from germline, CDR1 is SEHNR and CDR2 is FQNEAQ (reference sequence). The CDR3 loop reads CASSSWTSGNQETQYF. In DNA, the CDR3 is TGTGCCAGCAGCTCCTGGACTAGCGGGAACCAAGAGACCCAGTACTTC.

V gene TRBV18 combines with J gene TRBJ2-7; 10 bases agree with TRBD2. The CDR3 consists of 15 residues. Germline CDR1 reads KGHSH; CDR2 reads LQKENI. J was trimmed by 6 bases and V by 7 bases; bases with no gene match: 12. The CDR3 sequence is CASFTGTSADIEQYF. The CDR3 nucleotides read TGTGCCAGCTTCACCGGGACTAGCGCTGACATCGAGCAGTACTTC.

V usage is TRBV7-8 and J usage is TRBJ2-6; D is unclear. The CDR3 is made up of 16 amino acids. Germline V CDR1 and CDR2: SGHVS, FQNEAQ. V dropped 6 bases and J dropped 7 bases, with 19 bases sitting between them. The CDR3 DNA reads as TGTGCCAGCAGTTATAGCCCTTCTAGGCGAGCCAACGTCCTGACTTTC. Protein product: CASSYSPSRRANVLTF. Full variable domain (rest looked up from reference TRBV7-8 and TRBJ2-6): GAGVSQSPRYKVAKRGQDVALRCDPISGHVSLFWYQQALGQGPEFLTYFQNEAQLDKSGLPSDRFFAERPEGSVSTLKIQRTQQEDSAVYLCASSYSPSRRANVLTFGAGSRLTVL.

On this clone itself: Other nucleotide sequences in the sample specify the same CDR3. The V call is TRBV6-5, the J call TRBJ2-7; possibly TRBD2 for D (6 bases). Trimming removed 5 bases at V and 5 bases at J, with 7 bases between. The CDR3 spans 11 residues. The germline gives CDR1 MNHEY, CDR2 SVGAGI. In nucleotides, the CDR3 is TGTGCCAGCAGTCCGGGAGACGAGCAGTACTTC. This codes for CASSPGDEQYF.

This clone appeared many times. V is TRBV11-2 and J is TRBJ2-7; unclear D gene. Trimming took 8 bases from V and 1 from J, leaving 6 bases between them. CDR1 SGHAT and CDR2 FQNNGV come from the germline V gene. The CDR3 is 11 amino acids. The CDR3 loop is CASSRSYEQYF. CDR3 in DNA: TGTGCCAGCTCCCGATCCTACGAGCAGTACTTC.

The chain's CDR3 is CASSLAGGTSTDTQYF. In DNA, the CDR3 is TGTGCCAGCAGCTTAGCGGGCGGAACTAGCACAGATACGCAGTATTTT. The V call is TRBV11-3, the J call TRBJ2-3, with D uncertain. Germline assignment: CDR1 SGHNT and CDR2 YENEEA. The CDR3 sequence is 16 residues long. V was pared by 1 base and J by 0 bases, with 11 bases between.

V is TRBV7-9 and J is TRBJ2-3; D may be TRBD1 or TRBD2 (6 bases each). CDR1 is SEHNR, CDR2 FQNEAQ, per germline (reference sequence). The CDR3 totals 16 residues. V lost 0 bases to trimming and J lost 2 bases, with 12 bases between them. CDR3 nucleotides: TGTGCCAGCAGCTTAGCTTCAGGGGAGGTCACAGATACGCAGTATTTT. This codes for CASSLASGEVTDTQYF.

The rearrangement uses TRBV7-8 and TRBJ2-7, with 7 positions matching TRBD1. This CDR3 spans 15 amino acids. Germline V gene lookup returns CDR1 SGHVS and CDR2 FQNEAQ. Germline trimming cut 1 base from V and 5 bases from J; bases unmatched to any gene: 8. The CDR3 here is CASSLERQGPHEQYF. CDR3 sequence (DNA): TGTGCCAGCAGCTTAGAACGACAGGGCCCTCACGAGCAGTACTTC.